This entry lists 31 T cell receptor beta chains sequenced from one sample in a study of OX40 agonist ivuxolimab in advanced cancers. The table came from immunoSEQ multiplex PCR; TCRdb's copy has only in-frame clones and leaves some out. The sample carries about 65,000 clones, roughly 87% recorded once. The sequencing here drew on CD4+ or CD8+ T cells sorted from blood, taken in a trial of the OX40 agonist ivuxolimab. These receptors were obtained from an adult with an advanced solid tumor such as melanoma, head and neck, liver or kidney cancer.

This chain joins TRBV15 and TRBJ1-5; a possible D gene is TRBD1 (6 bases). V lost 1 base and J lost 4, with 14 bases in between. The CDR3 sequence is 16 residues long. Germline CDR1 reads LNHNV; CDR2 reads YYDKDF (reference sequence). The CDR3 region is CATSRVTGTSNQPQHF. The CDR3 bases are TGTGCCACCAGCAGAGTGACCGGGACAAGTAATCAGCCCCAGCATTTT.

This clone showed up just a few times. The CDR3 loop is CASSAAGGGGNQPQHF. The DNA for the CDR3 is TGTGCCAGCAGCGCGGCAGGGGGTGGCGGCAATCAGCCCCAGCATTTT. The chain uses TRBV7-8 and TRBJ1-5; 7 bases agree with TRBD1. The CDR3 has 16 amino acids. CDR1 and CDR2 from the germline V gene are SGHVS and FQNEAQ. With 5 bases clipped from V and 2 bases from J, the junction kept 9 bases outside the gene matches. The variable domain in full, completed from reference TRBV7-8 and TRBJ1-5, reads GAGVSQSPRYKVAKRGQDVALRCDPISGHVSLFWYQQALGQGPEFLTYFQNEAQLDKSGLPSDRFFAERPEGSVSTLKIQRTQQEDSAVYLCASSAAGGGGNQPQHFGDGTRLSIL.

V gene TRBV6-1 combines with J gene TRBJ2-7, with D tentatively TRBD1 (6 bases). Germline lookup yields CDR1 MNHNS and CDR2 SASEGT. There are 14 residues in the CDR3. V lost 6 bases to trimming and J lost 2 bases, with 14 bases between them. This chain's CDR3 is CASSPTGYAYEQYF. The CDR3 nucleotides read TGTGCCAGCAGCCCGACAGGATATGCCTACGAGCAGTACTTC.

This clone was found a few times. The chain is built from TRBV10-3 and TRBJ1-5, with D possibly TRBD1 on 6 matching bases. CDR1 and CDR2 (germline): ENHRY, SYGVKD. V lost 10 bases to trimming and J lost 5 bases, with 15 bases between them. CDR3 size: 13 residues. The CDR3 loop reads CATRTARDQPQHF. As DNA, the CDR3 is TGTGCCACCAGGACAGCCAGGGATCAGCCCCAGCATTTT.

In nucleotides, the CDR3 is TGCGCCAGCAGCCGTGGACAGAATTCACCCCTCCACTTT. Protein sequence: CASSRGQNSPLHF. The chain recombines TRBV5-1 with TRBJ1-6; a possible D gene is TRBD1 (6 bases). Germline CDR1 is SGHRS and CDR2 is YFSETQ. This CDR3 has 13 residues. Between the trimmed V and J ends, which lost 4 bases and 7 bases, there was a span of 9 bases.

J is TRBJ2-2 and V is TRBV18, with D perhaps TRBD1 (5 bases). The V end was cut by 3 bases, the J end by 0 bases, with 8 bases between. Germline assignment: CDR1 KGHSH and CDR2 LQKENI. The CDR3 extends over 15 amino acids. CDR3 residues: CASSPKGTNTGELFF. In DNA, the CDR3 is TGTGCCAGCTCACCGAAGGGGACGAACACCGGGGAGCTGTTTTTT.

J is TRBJ1-2 and V is TRBV7-9; no clear D gene. The V and J ends lost 8 bases and 2 bases respectively, with 12 bases between them. The CDR3 has 13 residues. Germline CDR1 SEHNR, CDR2 FQNEAQ (reference sequence). CDR3 sequence: CASGIHLNYGYTF. The CDR3 DNA is TGTGCCAGCGGAATACACCTAAACTATGGCTACACCTTC.

The V call is TRBV10-1, the J call TRBJ2-2; D is unresolved. The CDR3 runs to 15 residues. Germline V gene lookup returns CDR1 WNHNN and CDR2 SYGVQD (reference sequence). Trimming pared 10 bases from V and 7 bases from J, leaving 22 bases between. CDR3 DNA: TGCGCCACCCCGATCCGAACGGGCCGTGGCGGGGAGCTGTTTTTT. Translating gives CATPIRTGRGGELFF.

This clone was observed a few times. CDR3: CASSIEDRQPSYGYTF. The CDR3 bases are TGTGCCAGTAGTATAGAGGACCGACAACCCTCCTATGGCTACACCTTC. The V gene is TRBV19, the J gene TRBJ1-2; no reliable D call. Between the trimmed V and J ends, which lost 0 bases and 4 bases, there was a span of 15 bases. The germline V gene has CDR1 LNHDA and CDR2 SQIVND (reference sequence). The CDR3 has 16 residues.

This chain uses TRBV19 with TRBJ1-1, with D unclear. Germline CDR1 and CDR2: LNHDA and SQIVND (reference sequence). Trimming took off 8 bases at V and 1 base at J, with 14 bases between the two ends. This CDR3 contains 14 residues. CDR3 residues: CASRRNVENTEAFF. The DNA for the CDR3 is TGTGCCAGTCGCCGAAACGTAGAGAACACTGAAGCTTTCTTT.

This rearrangement joins TRBV25-1 to TRBJ2-2; TRBD1 is a possible D gene (8 bases). Germline CDR1 MGHDK, CDR2 SYGVNS. The CDR3 is 17 residues long. With 5 bases removed from V and 1 base from J, the gap between germline ends came to 17 bases. The CDR3 DNA is TGTGCCAGCAGTCAGGGGGCGGGACTACAGAACACCGGGGAGCTGTTTTTT. This gives the protein CASSQGAGLQNTGELFF.

The chain couples TRBV5-5 to TRBJ1-5, with unresolved D. The V and J ends lost 2 bases and 0 bases respectively, with 12 bases between them. Per the germline V gene, CDR1 is SGHKS and CDR2 is YYEKEE (reference sequence). This CDR3 comprises 16 residues. DNA of the CDR3: TGTGCCAGCAGCTTAATATCGGGTAATAGCAATCAGCCCCAGCATTTT. This sequence encodes CASSLISGNSNQPQHF.

The gene calls are TRBV6-6 and TRBJ1-2; D is unclear. Trimming cost V 4 bases and J 4 bases, with 10 bases left between them. The germline CDR1 and CDR2 sequences are MNHNY and SVGAGI (reference sequence). This CDR3 is built from 13 residues. The CDR3 DNA follows: TGTGCCAGCAGTTTGAGGGTTCCCTATGGCTACACCTTC. As protein: CASSLRVPYGYTF.

The chain couples TRBV5-1 to TRBJ2-7; 10 bases match TRBD1. Germline CDR1 reads SGHRS; CDR2 reads YFSETQ. Trimming removed 7 bases from V and 6 bases from J; junction bases left unmatched: 4. The CDR3 sequence is 12 residues long. The CDR3, as DNA: TGCGCCAGCGGGACAGGGGAGAGCGAGCAGTACTTC. Translation gives CASGTGESEQYF.

This clone was counted between two and nine times. J is TRBJ2-1 and V is TRBV5-1, with TRBD2 identical over 15 bases. This CDR3 spans 14 amino acids. Trimming at V came to 5 bases and at J to 9 bases, leaving 3 bases not matched to a gene. Germline-derived CDR1 and CDR2 are SGHRS and YFSETQ. DNA for the CDR3: TGCGCCAGCAGACAGGGACTAGCGGGGGGTGAGCAGTTCTTC. Its protein is CASRQGLAGGEQFF. Variable domain in full (rest from reference TRBV5-1 and TRBJ2-1): KAGVTQTPRYLIKTRGQQVTLSCSPISGHRSVSWYQQTPGQGLQFLFEYFSETQRNKGNFPGRFSGRQFSNSRSEMNVSTLELGDSALYLCASRQGLAGGEQFFGPGTRLTVL.

V usage is TRBV10-3 and J usage is TRBJ2-7; 7 nucleotides line up with TRBD1. CDR1 is ENHRY, CDR2 SYGVKD, per germline. The trim removed 2 bases at V and 1 base at J, leaving 5 bases unmatched. This CDR3 is 15 amino acids long. DNA of the CDR3: TGTGCCATCAGTGAGGGACCGGGACAGTCCTACGAGCAGTACTTC. It codes for CAISEGPGQSYEQYF.

This clone has just a few counts. This chain joins TRBV18 and TRBJ2-3; D remains ambiguous. CDR1 and CDR2 from the germline V gene are KGHSH and LQKENI. V was cut by 2 bases and J by 6 bases, with 12 bases left in between. The CDR3 has 14 amino acids. The CDR3 protein is CASSPGPGPDTQYF. The CDR3 coding sequence is TGTGCCAGCTCACCAGGGCCAGGACCCGATACGCAGTATTTT. Full variable domain (rest looked up from reference TRBV18 and TRBJ2-3): NAGVMQNPRHLVRRRGQEARLRCSPMKGHSHVYWYRQLPEEGLKFMVYLQKENIIDESGMPKERFSAEFPKEGPSILRIQQVVRGDSAAYFCASSPGPGPDTQYFGPGTRLTVL.

The chain uses TRBV19 and TRBJ2-1, with 13 bases fitting TRBD2. The germline V gene has CDR1 LNHDA and CDR2 SQIVND (reference sequence). The V segment lost 6 bases and the J segment 1 base; nucleotides outside the gene matches: 15. This CDR3 is built from 20 residues. The CDR3 DNA sequence: TGTGCCAGTAGCAGGCGACATTCCGGGACTAGCGGGGTTTCCTACAATGAGCAGTTCTTC. This encodes CASSRRHSGTSGVSYNEQFF.

This chain joins TRBV25-1 and TRBJ1-2; TRBD1 matches 8 bases. The CDR3 contains 12 residues. The trim removed 6 bases at V and 8 bases at J, leaving 5 bases unmatched. The V gene's germline CDR1 is MGHDK and CDR2 SYGVNS. The CDR3 coding sequence is TGTGCCAGCAGCCCGGGACAGGCGGGCTACACCTTC. Its translation: CASSPGQAGYTF.

This chain links TRBV25-1 with TRBJ1-6, with a tentative D call TRBD1 (5 bases). V lost 1 base to trimming and J lost 4 bases, with 11 bases between them. The CDR3 is 16 residues long. Germline-derived CDR1 and CDR2 are MGHDK and SYGVNS. This chain's CDR3 is CASSEFGGLYNSPLHF. CDR3 in DNA: TGTGCCAGCAGTGAATTCGGGGGACTATATAATTCACCCCTCCACTTT.

This clone was seen only once. This chain links TRBV2 with TRBJ2-5; 9 positions agree with TRBD1. V lost 8 bases and J lost 5; bases outside the gene matches: 6. From germline, CDR1 is SNHLY and CDR2 FYNNEI. The CDR3 sequence is 13 residues long. The CDR3 DNA reads TGTGCCAGCCTTGGACAGGGGAAGGAGACCCAGTACTTC. Translating gives CASLGQGKETQYF. Variable domain in full (rest from reference TRBV2 and TRBJ2-5): EPEVTQTPSHQVTQMGQEVILRCVPISNHLYFYWYRQILGQKVEFLVSFYNNEISEKSEIFDDQFSVERPDGSNFTLKIRSTKLEDSAMYFCASLGQGKETQYFGPGTRLLVL.

The chain employs TRBV27 and TRBJ2-3; tentatively, D is TRBD1 or TRBD2 (7 bases each). Germline V lookup: CDR1 MNHEY, CDR2 SMNVEV (reference sequence). With 0 bases removed from V and 7 bases from J, the gap between germline ends came to 23 bases. There are 18 residues in the CDR3. The CDR3 loop reads CASSLSPPRGQGGYTQYF. The CDR3 DNA is TGTGCCAGCAGTTTATCCCCCCCACGGGGGCAGGGGGGGTATACGCAGTATTTT.

The chain combines TRBV5-4 with TRBJ2-2; D gene ambiguous. Germline CDR1 SGHNT, CDR2 YYREEE (reference sequence). This CDR3 comprises 14 residues. Trimming shortened V by 0 bases and J by 4 bases, and 7 bases separated the two germline ends. CDR3 sequence (DNA): TGTGCCAGCAGCTTGGCTCAAACCACCGGGGAGCTGTTTTTT. Amino acids: CASSLAQTTGELFF.

The chain uses TRBV5-1 and TRBJ1-3, with 9 nucleotides matching TRBD1. Germline CDR1 SGHRS, CDR2 YFSETQ. V trimming: 0 bases; J trimming: 4 bases; junction bases outside the gene matches: 5. The length of the CDR3 is 16 residues. The DNA of the CDR3 is TGCGCCAGCAGCTTGGCCGGGACAGGGTCAGGAAACACCATATATTTT. Protein sequence: CASSLAGTGSGNTIYF.

Turning to this clone: The conserved phenylalanine or tryptophan is not found at the CDR3 terminus, so this likely reflects a read error. This rearrangement joins TRBV5-6 to TRBJ1-1; D not certain. This CDR3 spans 13 amino acids. In germline, CDR1 is SGHDT, CDR2 YYEEEE. V was clipped by 1 base and J by 7 bases, with 11 bases between them. CDR3 coding DNA: TGTGCCAGCAGCTTGATCACAGCCGTTGAAGCTTTCTCT. Its translation: CASSLITAVEAFS.

This chain links TRBV5-1 with TRBJ2-7; D perhaps matches TRBD1 (5 bases). V lost 0 bases to trimming and J lost 5 bases, with 9 bases between them. Germline CDR1 is SGHRS and CDR2 is YFSETQ. The CDR3 consists of 13 residues. CDR3 coding DNA: TGCGCCAGCAGCTTGGCCGCAGGGAACGAGCAGTACTTC. It translates to CASSLAAGNEQYF.

The CDR3 DNA sequence: TGTGCCAGCAGTGACTCGAGTCTAGCGGGGTACAATGAGCAGTTCTTC. Protein: CASSDSSLAGYNEQFF. The J gene is TRBJ2-1, the V gene TRBV6-4, with 9 bases matching TRBD2. Losses at the gene ends were 0 bases for V and 4 bases for J; bases not matched to a gene: 4. Germline CDR1 reads MRHNA; CDR2 reads SNTAGT. The length of the CDR3 is 16 residues.

This clone has just one count. V and J are TRBV5-1 and TRBJ2-1, with 13 bases lining up with TRBD2. CDR3 size: 17 residues. Trimming cost V 3 bases and J 5 bases; bases outside gene matches: 8. Germline lookup yields CDR1 SGHRS and CDR2 YFSETQ. Written as DNA, the CDR3 is TGCGCCAGCAGCTCCCCTACTAGCGGGGGGGGGCACAATGAGCAGTTCTTC. It yields the protein CASSSPTSGGGHNEQFF.

This clone has just one count. The chain joins TRBV5-1 to TRBJ1-1, with D hard to call. Trimming stripped 1 base from V and 6 bases from J, with 7 bases between. Germline values: CDR1 SGHRS, CDR2 YFSETQ. This CDR3 has 12 residues. CDR3 protein: CASSLPGSEAFF. The CDR3 DNA reads as TGCGCCAGCAGCTTGCCGGGTTCTGAAGCTTTCTTT. The whole variable domain, remainder taken from reference TRBV5-1 and TRBJ1-1, is KAGVTQTPRYLIKTRGQQVTLSCSPISGHRSVSWYQQTPGQGLQFLFEYFSETQRNKGNFPGRFSGRQFSNSRSEMNVSTLELGDSALYLCASSLPGSEAFFGQGTRLTVV.

This chain joins TRBV25-1 and TRBJ1-2, with TRBD1 matching over 7 bases. Germline V lookup: CDR1 MGHDK, CDR2 SYGVNS. Germline trimming cut 2 bases from V and 4 bases from J; bases unmatched to any gene: 13. This CDR3 spans 17 amino acids. The CDR3: CASSETGVRRLGYGYTF. CDR3 sequence (DNA): TGTGCCAGCAGTGAAACAGGGGTTAGAAGGTTAGGCTATGGCTACACCTTC.

The chain combines TRBV5-1 with TRBJ1-1; 9 positions agree with TRBD1. Germline values: CDR1 SGHRS, CDR2 YFSETQ. The CDR3 length is 15 residues. V trimming: 4 bases; J trimming: 0 bases; junction bases outside the gene matches: 4. The CDR3 nucleotides read TGCGCCAGCAGCCCGGGACAGGGAGTGAACACTGAAGCTTTCTTT. It specifies CASSPGQGVNTEAFF. Variable domain in full (rest from reference TRBV5-1 and TRBJ1-1): KAGVTQTPRYLIKTRGQQVTLSCSPISGHRSVSWYQQTPGQGLQFLFEYFSETQRNKGNFPGRFSGRQFSNSRSEMNVSTLELGDSALYLCASSPGQGVNTEAFFGQGTRLTVV.